The 18 T cell receptor beta chains below were found in one sample sequenced in a study of T cell responses to AZD1222 COVID-19 vaccine. This table comes from immunoSEQ multiplex PCR, and its TCRdb copy is limited to in-frame clones, with some not included. This table has about 90,000 clones, around nine tenths appearing once. Sequences were derived from peripheral blood, sampled on day 0 of MenACWY control vaccination. The receptors derive from an adult in good health.

The chain is built from TRBV7-3 and TRBJ2-5; D is unresolved. This CDR3 is 12 amino acids long. Per germline, CDR1 SGHTA and CDR2 FQGTGA. Trimming pared 4 bases from V and 0 bases from J, leaving 3 bases between. CDR3 loop: CASSSYQETQYF. The CDR3 DNA is TGTGCCAGCAGCTCGTACCAAGAGACCCAGTACTTC. Using reference TRBV7-3 and TRBJ2-5 for the parts outside the CDR3, the full variable domain is GAGVSQTPSNKVTEKGKYVELRCDPISGHTALYWYRQSLGQGPEFLIYFQGTGAADDSGLPNDRFFAVRPEGSVSTLKIQRTERGDSAVYLCASSSYQETQYFGPGTRLLVL.

The chain carries TRBV7-2 and TRBJ1-5, with 8 bases matching TRBD1. Losses at the gene ends were 5 bases for V and 4 bases for J; bases not matched to a gene: 7. CDR3 size: 15 residues. Germline lookup yields CDR1 SGHTA and CDR2 FQGNSA. CDR3 in amino acids: CASSPGTGKNQPQHF. CDR3 bases: TGTGCCAGCAGCCCAGGGACAGGAAAGAATCAGCCCCAGCATTTT.

V and J are TRBV4-2 and TRBJ1-6, with no clear D. Germline loops: CDR1 LGHNA, CDR2 YNFKEQ. The V gene lost 4 bases and the J gene lost 7 bases, with 5 bases spanning the gap. This CDR3 is built from 12 residues. CDR3 sequence reads: CASSRTNSPLHF. The CDR3 nucleotides read TGTGCCAGCAGCCGGACGAATTCACCCCTCCACTTT.

CDR3 amino acids: CASSPLQGTNTGELFF. For the CDR3, the DNA is TGTGCCAGCTCACCATTGCAGGGGACGAACACCGGGGAGCTGTTTTTT. This chain joins TRBV18 and TRBJ2-2, with D maybe TRBD1 (6 bases). Germline CDR1 is KGHSH and CDR2 is LQKENI. Deletions cut 2 bases from V and 0 bases from J, with 10 bases between. The CDR3 spans 16 residues.

Remarks on this clone: No DNA is shown, since the ends of the CDR3 on it are uncertain; the CDR3 is the one TCRdb lists. The chain joins TRBV10-2 to TRBJ1-1; the table calls TRBD1, which could not be checked here. The CDR3 is 17 residues long, counting both termini. Per germline, CDR1 WSHSY and CDR2 SAAADI. CDR3 residues: CASSEWGQGSFAPEAFF.

J is TRBJ2-2 and V is TRBV18; D might be TRBD1 (6 bases). Germline V gene lookup returns CDR1 KGHSH and CDR2 LQKENI. The CDR3 runs 16 residues. Trimming left V 4 bases short and J 5 bases short, with 17 bases between. The CDR3 DNA reads as TGTGCCAGCTCACATCGACAGGCCCCTGGGACCGGGGAGCTGTTTTTT. It specifies CASSHRQAPGTGELFF. The entire variable domain, with the rest obtained from reference TRBV18 and TRBJ2-2, is as follows: NAGVMQNPRHLVRRRGQEARLRCSPMKGHSHVYWYRQLPEEGLKFMVYLQKENIIDESGMPKERFSAEFPKEGPSILRIQQVVRGDSAAYFCASSHRQAPGTGELFFGEGSRLTVL.

The chain carries TRBV4-2 and TRBJ2-3, with D hard to call. Germline V lookup: CDR1 LGHNA, CDR2 YNFKEQ. The CDR3 consists of 14 residues. The V and J ends lost 4 bases and 4 bases respectively, with 12 bases between them. Written as DNA, the CDR3 is TGTGCCAGCAGCCGATTAGTCGGCGCAGATACGCAGTATTTT. Its translation is CASSRLVGADTQYF.

J is TRBJ1-1 and V is TRBV5-1, with 9 bases aligning to TRBD1. The CDR3 length is 15 residues. Germline lookup yields CDR1 SGHRS and CDR2 YFSETQ. Trimming took 2 bases from V and 1 from J; bases not matched to a gene: 3. The DNA of the CDR3 is TGCGCCAGCAGCTTCCAGACAGGGGGGAACACTGAAGCTTTCTTT. Its protein product is CASSFQTGGNTEAFF.

The rearrangement uses TRBV20-1 and TRBJ1-5; D call uncertain. There are 10 residues in the CDR3. The V and J ends lost 6 bases and 6 bases respectively, with 6 bases between them. The germline gives CDR1 DFQATT, CDR2 SNEGSKA (reference sequence). The CDR3 region is CSAGPQPQHF. The CDR3 DNA reads TGCAGTGCCGGACCTCAGCCCCAGCATTTT.

The chain couples TRBV24-1 to TRBJ2-5; TRBD2 matches 13 bases. The ends lost 5 bases at V and 2 bases at J; junction bases unmatched: 4. This CDR3 spans 16 amino acids. CDR1 and CDR2 from the germline V gene are KGHDR and SFDVKD. CDR3 sequence reads: CATSASGLAGQETQYF. In DNA form, the CDR3 reads TGTGCCACCAGTGCCTCGGGACTAGCGGGACAAGAGACCCAGTACTTC.

The CDR3 bases are TGTGCCAGCAGCCGACTTTGGGATTCACCCCTCCACTTT. This sequence encodes CASSRLWDSPLHF. The rearrangement links TRBV12-3 or TRBV12-4 to TRBJ1-6; D uncertain. Trimming shortened V by 6 bases and J by 8 bases, and 11 bases separated the two germline ends. This CDR3 is built from 13 residues.

J is TRBJ2-2 and V is TRBV15; D is undetermined. The CDR3 runs 15 residues. The V gene's germline CDR1 is LNHNV and CDR2 YYDKDF (reference sequence). The V gene lost 1 base and the J gene lost 5 bases, with 11 bases spanning the gap. The chain's CDR3 is CATSRGAPRTGELFF. In nucleotides, the CDR3 is TGTGCCACCAGCAGAGGGGCCCCTAGAACCGGGGAGCTGTTTTTT.

This clone appeared a single time. The gene calls are TRBV15 and TRBJ2-2; 10 positions match TRBD1. Germline CDR1 and CDR2: LNHNV and YYDKDF (reference sequence). The CDR3 spans 15 residues. With 7 bases clipped from V and 7 bases from J, the junction kept 9 bases outside the gene matches. CDR3 DNA sequence: TGTGCCACCAATACCGGGACAGGGGTTGTCGGGGAGCTGTTTTTT. It is translated as CATNTGTGVVGELFF.

The chain recombines TRBV19 with TRBJ1-5, with D hard to call. CDR3 length: 17 residues. In germline, CDR1 is LNHDA, CDR2 SQIVND (reference sequence). Deletions cut 0 bases from V and 0 bases from J, with 12 bases between. The CDR3 region has the DNA TGTGCCAGTAGTATAGATATCGAGGCTTCTAGCAATCAGCCCCAGCATTTT. Protein sequence: CASSIDIEASSNQPQHF.

The count of this clone is one. This chain uses TRBV28 with TRBJ2-7; TRBD1 matches at 12 bases. V dropped 3 bases and J dropped 6; count of bases not matched to a gene: 3. CDR1 MDHEN and CDR2 SYDVKM come from the germline V gene. The CDR3 has 14 residues. The CDR3 coding sequence is TGTGCCAGCAGTTTGGGACAGGGGGCTTCCGAGCAGTACTTC. Translated, it gives CASSLGQGASEQYF.

The count of this clone is one. The J gene is TRBJ2-5, the V gene TRBV6-5; TRBD2 is a possible D gene (5 bases). Looked up from germline, CDR1 is MNHEY and CDR2 is SVGAGI. The ends were cut back, 3 bases at V and 5 bases at J, with 13 bases in the middle. The CDR3 extends over 14 amino acids. This CDR3 is CASSYSAGGETQYF. CDR3 bases: TGTGCCAGCAGTTATTCGGCGGGCGGCGAGACCCAGTACTTC.

The rearrangement joins TRBV19 to TRBJ2-7, with D hard to call. The CDR3 is 12 amino acids. The germline V gene encodes CDR1 LNHDA and CDR2 SQIVND (reference sequence). Trimming took 5 bases from V and 3 from J, leaving 8 bases between them. The DNA of the CDR3 is TGTGCCAGTAGTGCGACCCTCTACGAGCAGTACTTC. It translates to CASSATLYEQYF.

The chain recombines TRBV6-5 with TRBJ1-2; D not certain. Germline V gene data show CDR1 as MNHEY and CDR2 as SVGAGI. The CDR3 covers 14 residues. The V and J ends lost 5 bases and 6 bases respectively, with 16 bases between them. CDR3 protein: CASSPHRAWDGYTF. In DNA, the CDR3 is TGTGCCAGCAGTCCTCATCGAGCCTGGGATGGCTACACCTTC.